The 16 T cell receptor beta chains presented below share a single source sample, sequenced in a study of blood T cell repertoires in COVID-19. Assay: immunoSEQ multiplex PCR; the TCRdb copy retains only in-frame clones and omits some. This sample has roughly 250,000 clones, with about 89% found just once. Material for sequencing was PBMCs or T cells enriched from blood (not recorded which). The origin of the receptors is a woman aged 18-29 years who had recovered from COVID-19.

V and J are TRBV6-8 and TRBJ1-1, with a possible D match to TRBD1 (6 bases). V was cut by 3 bases and J by 0 bases, with 11 bases left in between. Germline values: CDR1 MNHGY, CDR2 SAAAGT. This CDR3 contains 15 residues. This CDR3 is CASSYRNRVNTEAFF. CDR3 DNA sequence: TGTGCCAGCAGTTATAGGAACAGGGTGAACACTGAAGCTTTCTTT.

This clone has a single count. This sequence joins TRBV5-6 and TRBJ2-1; D unresolved. Trimming took 0 bases from V and 0 from J, leaving 7 bases between them. This CDR3 spans 15 amino acids. The germline CDR1 and CDR2 sequences are SGHDT and YYEEEE. This CDR3 reads CASSLDHSSYNEQFF. For the CDR3, the DNA is TGTGCCAGCAGCTTGGATCATTCCTCCTACAATGAGCAGTTCTTC. The full variable domain, its missing parts supplied by reference TRBV5-6 and TRBJ2-1, is DAGVTQSPTHLIKTRGQQVTLRCSPKSGHDTVSWYQQALGQGPQFIFQYYEEEERQRGNFPDRFSGHQFPNYSSELNVNALLLGDSALYLCASSLDHSSYNEQFFGPGTRLTVL.

V usage is TRBV28 and J usage is TRBJ2-7; 10 nucleotides align to TRBD2. V shed 7 bases, J shed 3 bases, and the junction held 9 bases outside the gene matches. This CDR3 spans 15 amino acids. Per germline, CDR1 MDHEN and CDR2 SYDVKM. In DNA form, the CDR3 reads TGTGCCAGCACAACAGAAGGGACTAGCGTCTACGAGCAGTACTTC. This sequence encodes CASTTEGTSVYEQYF.

V gene TRBV11-3 combines with J gene TRBJ2-5; D is possibly TRBD2 (6 bases). The CDR3 is 15 amino acids. Germline CDR1 is SGHNT and CDR2 is YENEEA. Trimming removed 0 bases from V and 3 bases from J, with 11 bases in between. CDR3 loop: CASSLDGGFEETQYF. The CDR3 nucleotides are TGTGCCAGCAGCTTAGACGGGGGTTTCGAAGAGACCCAGTACTTC.

J is TRBJ1-2 and V is TRBV9; 7 positions agree with TRBD1. Germline trimming cut 2 bases from V and 4 bases from J; bases unmatched to any gene: 11. CDR1 SGDLS and CDR2 YYNGEE come from the germline V gene. The CDR3 length is 16 residues. Here the CDR3 DNA reads TGTGCCAGCAGCGTCTCTGGGACAGTATCGGCCTATGGCTACACCTTC. It translates to CASSVSGTVSAYGYTF.

This chain joins TRBV2 and TRBJ1-4; TRBD1 agrees at 9 bases. The junction had 9 bases not matched to a gene; V was cut back by 6 bases and J by 7 bases. There are 15 residues in the CDR3. In germline, CDR1 is SNHLY, CDR2 FYNNEI. CDR3 sequence: CASSPRTGVGEKLFF. In nucleotides, the CDR3 is TGTGCCAGCAGCCCACGGACAGGGGTCGGTGAAAAACTGTTTTTT. Complete variable domain (other parts from reference TRBV2 and TRBJ1-4): EPEVTQTPSHQVTQMGQEVILRCVPISNHLYFYWYRQILGQKVEFLVSFYNNEISEKSEIFDDQFSVERPDGSNFTLKIRSTKLEDSAMYFCASSPRTGVGEKLFFGSGTQLSVL.

The rearrangement uses TRBV19 and TRBJ2-7, with D possibly TRBD2 on 5 matching bases. The CDR3 is 15 residues long. Germline values: CDR1 LNHDA, CDR2 SQIVND (reference sequence). Trimming shortened V by 10 bases and J by 0 bases, and 19 bases separated the two germline ends. The CDR3 nucleotides read TGTGCCACTACTCCCGGGGATACAAGCTCCTACGAGCAGTACTTC. It codes for CATTPGDTSSYEQYF.

The gene calls are TRBV11-2 and TRBJ1-3; TRBD1 matches 9 bases. Germline V gene data show CDR1 as SGHAT and CDR2 as FQNNGV. Trimming removed 1 base from V and 3 bases from J; junction bases left unmatched: 10. CDR3 length: 18 residues. The CDR3 DNA reads as TGTGCCAGCAGCTTAGTGTTTGGTGACAGGGGGGATGGAAACACCATATATTTT. Its protein product is CASSLVFGDRGDGNTIYF.

This sequence joins TRBV19 and TRBJ2-1; 7 nucleotides match TRBD1. Trimming removed 3 bases from V and 8 bases from J; junction bases left unmatched: 10. Germline loops: CDR1 LNHDA, CDR2 SQIVND (reference sequence). The CDR3 extends over 15 amino acids. DNA of the CDR3: TGTGCCAGTAGTATGGGGGACAGCTCCCTCGATGAGCAGTTCTTC. Protein: CASSMGDSSLDEQFF.

The chain combines TRBV7-9 with TRBJ2-5, with D uncertain. CDR1 is SEHNR, CDR2 FQNEAQ, per germline (reference sequence). V dropped 2 bases and J dropped 1 base, with 8 bases sitting between them. This CDR3 comprises 14 residues. CDR3 protein: CASSLIQFQETQYF. The CDR3 bases are TGTGCCAGCAGCTTAATCCAGTTCCAAGAGACCCAGTACTTC.

The rearrangement joins TRBV5-4 to TRBJ1-1; D remains ambiguous. This CDR3 has 14 amino acids. The V and J ends lost 1 base and 3 bases respectively, with 10 bases between them. In germline, CDR1 is SGHNT, CDR2 YYREEE (reference sequence). The CDR3 DNA follows: TGTGCCAGCAGCTTGCACCCCGGGGACACTGAAGCTTTCTTT. Protein sequence: CASSLHPGDTEAFF. Full variable domain (remainder filled in from reference TRBV5-4 and TRBJ1-1): ETGVTQSPTHLIKTRGQQVTLRCSSQSGHNTVSWYQQALGQGPQFIFQYYREEENGRGNFPPRFSGLQFPNYSSELNVNALELDDSALYLCASSLHPGDTEAFFGQGTRLTVV.

The chain is built from TRBV28 and TRBJ1-1; 9 positions match TRBD1. This CDR3 contains 15 residues. Per germline, CDR1 MDHEN and CDR2 SYDVKM. With 10 bases clipped from V and 2 bases from J, the junction kept 11 bases outside the gene matches. The CDR3 DNA follows: TGTGCCATACAGGCCGGACAGGGGTTAAACACTGAAGCTTTCTTT. Residues: CAIQAGQGLNTEAFF.

V usage is TRBV6-6 and J usage is TRBJ2-1; 7 nucleotides match TRBD1. J lost 9 bases, V lost 7 bases, and 6 bases had no gene match. The V gene's germline CDR1 is MNHNY and CDR2 SVGAGI (reference sequence). The CDR3 length is 12 residues. The CDR3 DNA reads as TGTGCCAGCACCCAGGCAGGGGGTGAGCAGTTCTTC. Amino acid sequence: CASTQAGGEQFF.

V usage is TRBV18 and J usage is TRBJ2-7; TRBD1 matches at 9 bases. V trimming: 3 bases; J trimming: 4 bases; junction bases outside the gene matches: 7. Germline V CDR1 and CDR2: KGHSH, LQKENI. The CDR3 runs 15 residues. CDR3 sequence (DNA): TGTGCCAGCTCACCGGGAGGGACAGGGCAATACGAGCAGTACTTC. This sequence encodes CASSPGGTGQYEQYF.

The rearrangement uses TRBV7-2 and TRBJ2-3; the match to TRBD2 covers 9 bases. The length of the CDR3 is 14 residues. The germline V gene encodes CDR1 SGHTA and CDR2 FQGNSA. Losses at the gene ends were 3 bases for V and 6 bases for J; bases not matched to a gene: 4. The CDR3 protein is CASSLLAGSDTQYF. Here the CDR3 DNA reads TGTGCCAGCAGCTTGCTAGCGGGGTCGGATACGCAGTATTTT.

The rearrangement uses TRBV2 and TRBJ2-7; a weak D match, TRBD2 (5 bases). Trimming pared 4 bases from V and 6 bases from J, leaving 16 bases between. In germline, CDR1 is SNHLY, CDR2 FYNNEI. The length of the CDR3 is 14 residues. In DNA form, the CDR3 reads TGTGCCAGCAGTGCGGACCGAGGGATTCTCGAGCAGTACTTC. This translates into CASSADRGILEQYF.